The next 26 T cell receptor beta chains were all read from a single sample in a study of blood T cell repertoires in COVID-19. Clones were sequenced by immunoSEQ multiplex PCR, and TCRdb holds only the in-frame ones, with some missing. Of around 270,000 clones listed, more than 85% were seen once; the top ten hold around 0.84%. The sample comprised peripheral blood. Source of these receptors: a man aged 25-45 years with acute or convalescent COVID-19.

This chain uses TRBV28 with TRBJ1-5; 10 bases match TRBD1. CDR1 is MDHEN, CDR2 SYDVKM, per germline. CDR3 length: 15 amino acids. J gave up 9 bases and V 6 bases, and 11 bases lay outside the gene matches. The CDR3 DNA reads TGTGCCAGCAGCCCGTATCCGGGACAGGGGAGGCCCCAGCATTTT. This codes for CASSPYPGQGRPQHF. Using reference TRBV28 and TRBJ1-5 for the parts outside the CDR3, the full variable domain is DVKVTQSSRYLVKRTGEKVFLECVQDMDHENMFWYRQDPGLGLRLIYFSYDVKMKEKGDIPEGYSVSREKKERFSLILESASTNQTSMYLCASSPYPGQGRPQHFGDGTRLSIL.

This sequence joins TRBV6-1 and TRBJ1-1; D ambiguous. Germline CDR1 reads MNHNS; CDR2 reads SASEGT. The CDR3 covers 15 residues. V shed 0 bases and J shed 6 bases, with 14 bases lying between them. In nucleotides, the CDR3 is TGTGCCAGCAGTGAAGCCTCAACGGGTAACGCTGAAGCTTTCTTT. Amino acids: CASSEASTGNAEAFF.

The chain combines TRBV5-1 with TRBJ2-1, with a possible D match to TRBD2 (5 bases). Deletions cut 0 bases from V and 0 bases from J, with 7 bases between. CDR3 length: 15 amino acids. Germline assignment: CDR1 SGHRS and CDR2 YFSETQ. Here the CDR3 reads CASSLDTSSYNEQFF. The CDR3 bases are TGCGCCAGCAGCTTGGACACTAGCTCCTACAATGAGCAGTTCTTC.

To note about this clone: Other DNA sequences in the sample encode the same CDR3. The chain links TRBV5-1 to TRBJ2-3; 8 positions agree with TRBD1. Germline V gene data show CDR1 as SGHRS and CDR2 as YFSETQ. J lost 4 bases, V lost 0 bases, and 1 base had no gene match. This CDR3 region has 14 residues. The CDR3 here is CASSLDRGADTQYF. Here the CDR3 DNA reads TGCGCCAGCAGCTTGGACAGGGGGGCAGATACGCAGTATTTT.

The sample holds one count of this clone. The chain uses TRBV16 and TRBJ2-2; the D is unclear. The CDR3 length is 12 residues. Germline V gene data show CDR1 as KGHSY and CDR2 as FQNENV. V lost 3 bases and J lost 8, with 7 bases in between. The CDR3 reads CASSHLVGELFF. CDR3 DNA sequence: TGTGCCAGCAGCCACCTCGTTGGGGAGCTGTTTTTT.

The chain combines TRBV7-9 with TRBJ1-2, with 10 bases that match TRBD1. The CDR3 covers 14 residues. With 3 bases clipped from V and 7 bases from J, the junction kept 5 bases outside the gene matches. Looked up from germline, CDR1 is SEHNR and CDR2 is FQNEAQ (reference sequence). This chain's CDR3 is CASSLGQGTSGYTF. The CDR3 DNA sequence: TGTGCCAGCAGCTTGGGACAGGGGACTTCTGGCTACACCTTC.

The V call is TRBV5-1, the J call TRBJ2-1; D not certain. From germline, CDR1 is SGHRS and CDR2 YFSETQ. The germline V and J ends were trimmed by 0 bases and 8 bases, with 12 bases remaining between them. This CDR3 is 14 amino acids long. CDR3 sequence reads: CASSLGLVPDEQFF. CDR3 DNA: TGCGCCAGCAGCTTGGGGCTAGTTCCCGATGAGCAGTTCTTC.

This clone was picked up one time. V is TRBV2 and J is TRBJ2-2; D is uncertain. Germline-derived CDR1 and CDR2 are SNHLY and FYNNEI. The CDR3 runs 13 residues. Trimming removed 4 bases at V and 1 base at J, with 4 bases between. CDR3 loop: CASSVQNTGELFF. The CDR3 DNA reads as TGTGCCAGCAGTGTCCAGAACACCGGGGAGCTGTTTTTT.

The chain couples TRBV7-9 to TRBJ1-6, with D unresolved. The CDR3 runs to 14 residues. CDR1 and CDR2 from the germline V gene are SEHNR and FQNEAQ (reference sequence). Trimming removed 3 bases from V and 10 bases from J, with 13 bases in between. Written as DNA, the CDR3 is TGTGCCAGCAGCTTTAGCACAAGGAGGTCACCCCTCCACTTT. Translated, it gives CASSFSTRRSPLHF.

The chain links TRBV19 to TRBJ1-1; TRBD1 aligns across 9 bases. The germline V gene has CDR1 LNHDA and CDR2 SQIVND (reference sequence). The CDR3 covers 13 residues. After removal of 6 bases from V and 6 bases from J, the junction contained 5 bases not matched to a gene. CDR3 sequence reads: CASRGQGMPEAFF. For the CDR3, the DNA is TGTGCCAGTAGGGGACAGGGTATGCCTGAAGCTTTCTTT.

Written as DNA, the CDR3 is TGCGCCAGCAGCTTGGCCCCAGAGAACACTGAAGCTTTCTTT. Amino acids: CASSLAPENTEAFF. The chain is built from TRBV5-1 and TRBJ1-1, with D unresolved. The CDR3 covers 14 residues. Germline V gives CDR1 SGHRS, CDR2 YFSETQ. The germline V and J ends were trimmed by 0 bases and 1 base, with 7 bases remaining between them.

The DNA of the CDR3 is TGCAGCGTTAGGGAGGATGGCTACACCTTC. This translates into CSVREDGYTF. The chain joins TRBV29-1 to TRBJ1-2; D is uncertain. The CDR3 contains 10 residues. V shed 5 bases and J shed 6 bases, with 7 bases lying between them. Germline V gene lookup returns CDR1 SQVTM and CDR2 ANQGSEA.

The chain employs TRBV5-4 and TRBJ2-3; D perhaps matches TRBD2 (5 bases). This CDR3 is 14 amino acids long. From germline, CDR1 is SGHNT and CDR2 YYREEE (reference sequence). V lost 0 bases and J 2 bases, leaving 7 bases between the germline ends. CDR3 sequence reads: CASSLEAVTDTQYF. CDR3 sequence (DNA): TGTGCCAGCAGCTTGGAAGCGGTCACAGATACGCAGTATTTT.

This chain links TRBV28 with TRBJ1-4; D remains unclear. Trimming cost V 8 bases and J 4 bases, with 2 bases left between them. CDR3 size: 10 residues. Germline CDR1 MDHEN, CDR2 SYDVKM. CDR3 nucleotides: TGTGCCAGCCTTAATGAAAAACTGTTTTTT. Translation gives CASLNEKLFF.

The rearrangement uses TRBV7-3 and TRBJ2-6; D call uncertain. The length of the CDR3 is 14 residues. CDR1 and CDR2 from the germline V gene are SGHTA and FQGTGA. Trimming took 5 bases from V and 1 from J, leaving 6 bases between them. The CDR3 loop reads CASSPQSGANVLTF. DNA for the CDR3: TGTGCCAGCAGCCCTCAGTCTGGGGCCAACGTCCTGACTTTC.

CDR3: CASSQGGRRNQPQHF. DNA of the CDR3: TGCGCCAGCAGCCAAGGTGGACGGAGGAACCAGCCCCAGCATTTT. This chain connects TRBV4-1 to TRBJ1-5; D not resolved. Germline V gene lookup returns CDR1 MGHRA and CDR2 YSYEKL. Trimming shortened V by 1 base and J by 7 bases, and 14 bases separated the two germline ends. CDR3 size: 15 residues.

The chain recombines TRBV18 with TRBJ1-4; 9 bases fit TRBD1. Per the germline V gene, CDR1 is KGHSH and CDR2 is LQKENI. V lost 5 bases, J lost 5 bases, and 6 bases stayed unmatched. The CDR3 length is 15 residues. The CDR3 loop is CASSSRDRANEKLFF. As DNA, the CDR3 is TGTGCCAGCTCATCCCGGGACAGGGCCAATGAAAAACTGTTTTTT.

The chain combines TRBV30 with TRBJ2-2; 8 nucleotides agree with TRBD1. J lost 4 bases, V lost 7 bases, and 8 bases had no gene match. Germline loops: CDR1 GTSNPN, CDR2 SVGIG (reference sequence). This CDR3 spans 14 amino acids. CDR3 bases: TGTGCCTTCCGACAGGGGTCGGGCACCGGGGAGCTGTTTTTT. Translated: CAFRQGSGTGELFF. Using reference TRBV30 and TRBJ2-2 for the parts outside the CDR3, the full variable domain is SQTIHQWPATLVQPVGSPLSLECTVEGTSNPNLYWYRQAAGRGLQLLFYSVGIGQISSEVPQNLSASRPQDRQFILSSKKLLLSDSGFYLCAFRQGSGTGELFFGEGSRLTVL.

This chain links TRBV25-1 with TRBJ1-1, with 10 bases fitting TRBD1. The CDR3 is 16 amino acids. CDR1 is MGHDK, CDR2 SYGVNS, per germline. With V trimmed by 6 bases and J by 4 bases, 11 bases remained unmatched. The CDR3 loop is CASRGDRGSWGTEAFF. The DNA of the CDR3 is TGTGCCAGCAGGGGGGACAGGGGCTCCTGGGGCACTGAAGCTTTCTTT.

The rearrangement joins TRBV9 to TRBJ2-3, with TRBD2 matching 7 bases. The germline CDR1 and CDR2 sequences are SGDLS and YYNGEE. The CDR3 has 17 amino acids. V shed 3 bases and J 2 bases; nucleotides not matched to a gene: 12. Here the CDR3 reads CASSATRRRGTTDTQYF. CDR3 sequence (DNA): TGTGCCAGCAGCGCCACGCGCCGGCGGGGGACCACAGATACGCAGTATTTT.

CDR3 sequence reads: CAWSTWTSGNTIYF. The CDR3 nucleotides read TGTGCCTGGAGTACCTGGACTTCTGGAAACACCATATATTTT. This chain joins TRBV30 and TRBJ1-3; no clear D gene. This CDR3 has 14 residues. V was trimmed by 2 bases and J by 1 base, leaving 9 bases between them. The V gene's germline CDR1 is GTSNPN and CDR2 SVGIG (reference sequence).

This CDR3 reads CASSLALGGLNTGELFF. The CDR3 DNA follows: TGTGCCAGCAGCTTAGCGCTCGGCGGCCTGAACACCGGGGAGCTGTTTTTT. The chain employs TRBV7-8 and TRBJ2-2; no firm D call. Trimming removed 0 bases at V and 1 base at J, with 12 bases between. This CDR3 is 17 amino acids long. Germline V gene sequence: CDR1 SGHVS, CDR2 FQNEAQ.

The chain joins TRBV28 to TRBJ1-5, with 7 bases matching TRBD1. This CDR3 is built from 14 residues. Per the germline V gene, CDR1 is MDHEN and CDR2 is SYDVKM. Unmatched junction bases numbered 12, after V lost 7 bases and J lost 9 bases. CDR3 in DNA: TGTGCCAGCACCCCGACAGGGAAGTTTGGGCCCCAGCATTTT. Protein: CASTPTGKFGPQHF.

The chain recombines TRBV5-1 with TRBJ2-1; no definite D call. V dropped 3 bases and J dropped 4 bases, with 8 bases sitting between them. Germline V gene data show CDR1 as SGHRS and CDR2 as YFSETQ. The CDR3 extends over 13 amino acids. CDR3 amino acids: CASSSFPYNEQFF. CDR3 nucleotides: TGCGCCAGCAGCTCCTTTCCTTACAATGAGCAGTTCTTC.

The gene calls are TRBV6-5 and TRBJ1-2; 8 bases are a match to TRBD1. CDR1 is MNHEY and CDR2 is SVGAGI in the germline V gene. CDR3 length equals 14 residues. The CDR3 loop is CAVMRQGNNYGYTF. In DNA, the CDR3 is TGTGCGGTTATGAGACAGGGGAATAACTATGGCTACACCTTC.

This chain connects TRBV7-2 to TRBJ2-3, with a possible D match to TRBD2 (6 bases). V was cut by 2 bases and J by 3 bases, with 12 bases left in between. The CDR3 runs to 15 residues. In germline, CDR1 is SGHTA, CDR2 FQGNSA. The CDR3 is CASSLTGEGTDTQYF. Here the CDR3 DNA reads TGTGCCAGCAGCTTAACGGGAGAGGGAACAGATACGCAGTATTTT.